The 5 T cell receptor beta chains below were found in one sample sequenced in a study of regulatory T cells in long-lasting Graves disease. The time point is: newly diagnosed GD, antithyroid drugs for less than 3 months. PBMC RNA served as the TCR library source. Researchers made TCR beta libraries by using iRepertoire HTBI primers and running Arm-PCR on CDR3 regions. TCRdb redid the calling of the multiplex PCR reads with MiXCR, one entry per CDR3 protein. The sample records over 300,000 distinct CDR3 sequences, 15% being singletons. Source: peripheral blood mononuclear cells (PBMCs), taken at new diagnosis, from a patient treated with antithyroid drugs. The receptors originated from a female donor with Graves disease.

About this clonotype: This may be a read error, as it is one base from a much larger clone. The CDR3 region has the DNA TGTGCCAGCAGCCCCGGGACAGGGGGCCCCGGGGAGCTGTTTTTT. This gives the protein CASSPGTGGPGELFF. The V and J genes are TRBV7-9 and TRBJ2-2; 12 positions match TRBD1. This CDR3 spans 15 amino acids. V shed 5 bases, J shed 6 bases, and the junction held 4 bases outside the gene matches. Germline values: CDR1 SEHNR, CDR2 FQNEAQ (reference sequence).

This clonotype has ten or more counts. V gene TRBV18 combines with J gene TRBJ2-1; tentative D call: TRBD2 (5 bases). The CDR3 runs to 13 residues. Trimming stripped 3 bases from V and 9 bases from J, with 12 bases between. Germline V lookup: CDR1 KGHSH, CDR2 LQKENI. The CDR3 coding sequence is TGTGCCAGCTCACCGCGGCCAGAGGGTGAGCAGTTCTTC. Translating it yields CASSPRPEGEQFF.

In this sample, this clonotype turned up many times. The V call is TRBV20-1, the J call TRBJ2-1; no definite D call. The CDR3 totals 12 residues. Per germline, CDR1 DFQATT and CDR2 SNEGSKA (reference sequence). V was cut by 3 bases and J by 10 bases, with 13 bases left in between. The CDR3 is CSASSIGREQFF. In DNA form, the CDR3 reads TGCAGTGCTAGTAGTATTGGGCGGGAGCAGTTCTTC.

This clonotype was seen just once. A much larger clone differs from this one at a single base, so this may be a read error. The final CDR3 position lacks the conserved phenylalanine or tryptophan, pointing to a likely read error. The chain links TRBV2 to TRBJ2-7, with D perhaps being TRBD1 or TRBD2 (5 bases each). CDR3 length: 13 residues. The germline gives CDR1 SNHLY, CDR2 FYNNEI. Trimming cost V 6 bases and J 4 bases, with 13 bases left between them. The CDR3 is CASSPGAPYEQYL. In DNA form, the CDR3 reads TGTGCCAGCAGCCCCGGGGCGCCGTACGAGCAGTACCTC.

This clonotype was seen many times. CDR3 sequence (DNA): TGTGCCAGCCACTGGGACTCCTACAATGAGCAGTTCTTC. Protein sequence: CASHWDSYNEQFF. V usage is TRBV6-1 and J usage is TRBJ2-1; D gene uncertain. This CDR3 comprises 13 residues. Germline V lookup: CDR1 MNHNS, CDR2 SASEGT. Trimming took off 8 bases at V and 0 bases at J, with 8 bases between the two ends.